Each of the 18 T cell receptor beta chains below was sequenced from the same sample in a study of blood T cells in healthy people across ages. Sample-barcoded 5' priming and a J-beta primer mix drove a second PCR of roughly 6 to 12 cycles. TCRdb fed the 5' RACE reads into MiXCR, producing one record per CDR3 protein. This table holds over 1,300,000 distinct CDR3 sequences, roughly 64% found once. The specimen sequenced was blood. These receptors all stem from a man younger than 30 in good health.

This rearrangement joins TRBV6-2 or TRBV6-3 to TRBJ2-3, with 8 bases that match TRBD2. Germline loops: CDR1 MNHEY, CDR2 SVGEGT. The trim removed 8 bases at V and 2 bases at J, leaving 6 bases unmatched. This CDR3 has 14 amino acids. The CDR3 coding sequence is TGTGCCAGCGGTAGGACTAGCATCACAGATACGCAGTATTTT. This sequence encodes CASGRTSITDTQYF.

This clonotype has only a few counts. V and J are TRBV20-1 and TRBJ2-3; D unresolved. This CDR3 has 16 amino acids. Trimming removed 6 bases at V and 0 bases at J, with 19 bases between. Germline V CDR1 and CDR2: DFQATT, SNEGSKA (reference sequence). CDR3 in DNA: TGCAGTGCGCAGCCACCCGGTACACCTAGCACAGATACGCAGTATTTT. The encoded protein is CSAQPPGTPSTDTQYF.

A few counts support this clonotype. V is TRBV6-1 and J is TRBJ1-2; D not certain. Germline V CDR1 and CDR2: MNHNS, SASEGT. This CDR3 has 16 amino acids. V gave up 4 bases and J gave up 8 bases, with 23 bases separating them. DNA of the CDR3: TGTGCCAGCAGTGTTGAAGATCCGTCGGGAGTTGAGGGCTACACCTTC. This sequence encodes CASSVEDPSGVEGYTF.

This clonotype was detected only a few times. V and J are TRBV10-3 and TRBJ1-5, with unresolved D. Per the germline V gene, CDR1 is ENHRY and CDR2 is SYGVKD. Trimming removed 1 base from V and 0 bases from J, with 7 bases in between. The CDR3 runs to 15 residues. CDR3 loop: CAISEYSDSNQPQHF. In DNA form, the CDR3 reads TGTGCCATCAGTGAGTATTCCGATAGCAATCAGCCCCAGCATTTT.

This clonotype was seen at least ten times. The chain carries TRBV20-1 and TRBJ2-1; 12 nucleotides align to TRBD2. CDR1 is DFQATT, CDR2 SNEGSKA, per germline (reference sequence). The CDR3 runs 15 residues. The trim removed 6 bases at V and 7 bases at J, leaving 10 bases unmatched. The CDR3 DNA reads TGCAGTGCGCTCCCGCGGCTAGCGGGAGGGAATGAGCAGTTCTTC. It translates to CSALPRLAGGNEQFF.

The genes are TRBV15 and TRBJ1-2, with 7 bases matching TRBD1. CDR1 is LNHNV, CDR2 YYDKDF, per germline (reference sequence). This CDR3 contains 13 residues. J gave up 4 bases and V 4 bases, and 3 bases lay outside the gene matches. CDR3 nucleotide sequence: TGTGCCACCAGCAAGGGACAGTTCTATGGCTACACCTTC. Translated: CATSKGQFYGYTF.

The V call is TRBV5-1, the J call TRBJ1-1; possible D gene TRBD1, 5 bases. The V and J ends lost 0 bases and 4 bases respectively, with 16 bases between them. Germline CDR1 and CDR2: SGHRS and YFSETQ. CDR3 length: 16 residues. The CDR3 spells CASSLVGAHPGTEAFF. For the CDR3, the DNA is TGCGCCAGCAGCTTGGTCGGGGCACATCCCGGCACTGAAGCTTTCTTT.

About this clonotype: One end of the junction does not line up with germline, which may come from a read error. The chain employs TRBV7-7 and TRBJ2-2; perhaps TRBD2 as D (6 bases). Germline V gene data show CDR1 as SSHAT and CDR2 as FNYEAQ (reference sequence). This CDR3 is 15 amino acids long. The CDR3 DNA sequence: TGTGCTAGCAGCTCTAAAGGAGGGGCAACCGGGGAGCTGTTTTTT. It specifies CASSSKGGATGELFF.

The CDR3: CATSDSRGRETQYF. CDR3 DNA sequence: TGTGCCACCAGTGATTCCAGGGGCAGGGAGACCCAGTACTTC. The chain carries TRBV24-1 and TRBJ2-5; D perhaps matches TRBD1 (6 bases). CDR3 length: 14 amino acids. Germline V gene sequence: CDR1 KGHDR, CDR2 SFDVKD. Trimming removed 2 bases at V and 5 bases at J, with 11 bases between.

Only one count was recorded for this clonotype. The chain joins TRBV29-1 to TRBJ2-5; 10 bases agree with TRBD2. The V gene's germline CDR1 is SQVTM and CDR2 ANQGSEA. The CDR3 is 13 residues long. V was clipped by 4 bases and J by 11 bases; unmatched bases: 10. CDR3 amino acids: CSVGLAGEGEQYF. For the CDR3, the DNA is TGCAGCGTTGGTCTAGCGGGAGAGGGTGAGCAGTACTTC.

The V call is TRBV29-1, the J call TRBJ2-3, with D possibly being TRBD1 or TRBD2 (5 bases each). Trimming removed 5 bases at V and 2 bases at J, with 14 bases between. The CDR3 sequence is 14 residues long. Germline loops: CDR1 SQVTM, CDR2 ANQGSEA. The CDR3 DNA reads as TGCAGCGTTTCCTCAACGGGGCTCACAGATACGCAGTATTTT. As protein: CSVSSTGLTDTQYF.

The J gene is TRBJ2-1, the V gene TRBV27; TRBD2 agrees at 8 bases. The CDR3 has 13 residues. Germline V gene data show CDR1 as MNHEY and CDR2 as SMNVEV (reference sequence). Trimming took 8 bases from V and 6 from J; bases not matched to a gene: 6. In DNA, the CDR3 is TGTGCCAGCCGTGCGGCGGGGGGCAATGAGCAGTTCTTC. Its protein is CASRAAGGNEQFF.

This chain connects TRBV5-1 to TRBJ2-1; D not resolved. The J call may not be correct, given that the DNA end is closer to TRBJ2-7. The CDR3 is made up of 14 amino acids. Germline loops: CDR1 SGHRS, CDR2 YFSETQ. The CDR3 protein is CASSLDDRYNEQYF. The DNA of the CDR3 is TGCGCCAGCAGCTTGGATGATCGGTACAATGAGCAGTACTTC.

CDR3 sequence (DNA): TGCGCCAGCAGCCAAAGGACAGGCCAGGTGGACAGTCAGTACTTC. It codes for CASSQRTGQVDSQYF. This chain connects TRBV5-1 to TRBJ2-5; 7 bases agree with TRBD1. CDR3 length: 15 amino acids. V lost 4 bases to trimming and J lost 11 bases; unmatched junction nucleotides: 17. Germline CDR1 SGHRS, CDR2 YFSETQ.

This CDR3 reads CASTGAPGELFF. The DNA for the CDR3 is TGTGCCTCAACAGGGGCCCCAGGGGAGCTGTTTTTT. This chain joins TRBV28 and TRBJ2-2; 7 nucleotides agree with TRBD1. Trimming removed 11 bases from V and 8 bases from J; junction bases left unmatched: 8. CDR3 length equals 12 residues. Germline V CDR1 and CDR2: MDHEN, SYDVKM.

This rearrangement joins TRBV7-9 to TRBJ1-1, with D maybe TRBD1 (6 bases). This CDR3 spans 14 amino acids. The V end lost 8 bases, the J end lost 1 base, and 14 bases lay between the germline ends. CDR1 is SEHNR and CDR2 is FQNEAQ in the germline V gene (reference sequence). The CDR3 region is CASHPGQTNTEAFF. CDR3 coding DNA: TGTGCCAGCCACCCCGGACAGACGAACACTGAAGCTTTCTTT.

The rearrangement uses TRBV5-1 and TRBJ1-5, with 9 bases fitting TRBD1. Per the germline V gene, CDR1 is SGHRS and CDR2 is YFSETQ. V shed 4 bases and J 7 bases; nucleotides not matched to a gene: 6. CDR3 size: 14 residues. CDR3 in amino acids: CASSVTGGEQPQHF. The CDR3 nucleotides read TGCGCCAGCAGCGTAACAGGGGGCGAACAGCCCCAGCATTTT.

The CDR3 is CASSFGDGGIHEQYF. CDR3 DNA sequence: TGTGCCAGCAGTTTCGGTGATGGGGGCATCCACGAGCAGTACTTC. The chain recombines TRBV28 with TRBJ2-7, with D tentatively TRBD1 (6 bases). The V and J ends lost 3 bases and 5 bases respectively, with 17 bases between them. There are 15 residues in the CDR3. Germline assignment: CDR1 MDHEN and CDR2 SYDVKM.